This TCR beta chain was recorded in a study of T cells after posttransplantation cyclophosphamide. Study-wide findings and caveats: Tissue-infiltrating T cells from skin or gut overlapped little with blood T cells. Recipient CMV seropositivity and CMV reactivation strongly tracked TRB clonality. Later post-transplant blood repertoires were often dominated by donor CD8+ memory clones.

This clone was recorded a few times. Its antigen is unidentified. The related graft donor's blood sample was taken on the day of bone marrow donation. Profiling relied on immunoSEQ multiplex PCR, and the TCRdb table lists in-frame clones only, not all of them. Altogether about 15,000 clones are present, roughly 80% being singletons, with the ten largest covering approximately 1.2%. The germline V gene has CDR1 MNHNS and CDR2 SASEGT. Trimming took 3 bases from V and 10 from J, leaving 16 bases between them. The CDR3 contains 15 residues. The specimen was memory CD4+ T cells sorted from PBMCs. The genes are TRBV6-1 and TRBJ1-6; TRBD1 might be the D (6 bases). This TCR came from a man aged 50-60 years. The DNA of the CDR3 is TGTGCCAGCAGTGACCAGGGGCGATCAGGGTCACCCCTCCACTTT. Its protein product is CASSDQGRSGSPLHF.